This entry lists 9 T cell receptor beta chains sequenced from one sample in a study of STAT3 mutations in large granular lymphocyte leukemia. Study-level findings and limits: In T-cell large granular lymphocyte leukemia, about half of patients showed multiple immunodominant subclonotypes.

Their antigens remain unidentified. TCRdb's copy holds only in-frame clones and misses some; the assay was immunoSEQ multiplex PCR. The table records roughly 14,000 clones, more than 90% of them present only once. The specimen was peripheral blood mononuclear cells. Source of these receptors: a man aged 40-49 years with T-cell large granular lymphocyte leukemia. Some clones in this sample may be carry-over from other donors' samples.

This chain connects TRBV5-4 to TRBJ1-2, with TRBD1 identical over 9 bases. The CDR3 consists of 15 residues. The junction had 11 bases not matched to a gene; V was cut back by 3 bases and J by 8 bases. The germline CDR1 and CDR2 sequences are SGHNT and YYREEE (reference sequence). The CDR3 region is CASSWGTGTHLGYTF. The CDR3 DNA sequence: TGTGCCAGCAGCTGGGGGACAGGGACCCACCTCGGCTACACCTTC.

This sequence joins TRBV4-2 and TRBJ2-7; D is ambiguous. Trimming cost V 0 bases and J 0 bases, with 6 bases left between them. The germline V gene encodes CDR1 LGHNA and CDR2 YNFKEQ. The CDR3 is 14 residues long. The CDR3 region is CASSQEISSYEQYF. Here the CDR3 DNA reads TGTGCCAGCAGCCAAGAGATAAGCTCCTACGAGCAGTACTTC.

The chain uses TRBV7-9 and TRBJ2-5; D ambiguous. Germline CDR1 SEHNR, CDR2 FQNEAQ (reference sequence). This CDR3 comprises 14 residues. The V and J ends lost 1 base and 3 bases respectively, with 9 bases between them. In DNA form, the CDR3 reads TGTGCCAGCAGCTTAGGCGCGGTGAAAGAGACCCAGTACTTC. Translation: CASSLGAVKETQYF.

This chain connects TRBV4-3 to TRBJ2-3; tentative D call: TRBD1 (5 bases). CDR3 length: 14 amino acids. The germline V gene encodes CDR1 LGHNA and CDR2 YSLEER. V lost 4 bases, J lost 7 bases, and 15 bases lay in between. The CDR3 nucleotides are TGCGCCAGCAGCCCGGACACCAGGGCACATACGCAGTATTTT. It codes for CASSPDTRAHTQYF.

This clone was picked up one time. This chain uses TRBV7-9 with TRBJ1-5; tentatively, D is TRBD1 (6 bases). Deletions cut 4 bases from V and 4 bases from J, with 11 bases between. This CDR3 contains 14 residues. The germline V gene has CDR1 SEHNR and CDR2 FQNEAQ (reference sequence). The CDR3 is CASSSDSVNQPQHF. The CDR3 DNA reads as TGTGCCAGCAGCTCGGACAGTGTTAATCAGCCCCAGCATTTT.

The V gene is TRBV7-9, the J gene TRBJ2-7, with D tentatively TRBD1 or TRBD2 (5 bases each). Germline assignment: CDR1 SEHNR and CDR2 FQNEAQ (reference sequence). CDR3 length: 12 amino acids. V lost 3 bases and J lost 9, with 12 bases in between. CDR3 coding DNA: TGTGCCAGCAGCTTTGAGGGGTTGGGGCAGTACTTC. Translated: CASSFEGLGQYF.

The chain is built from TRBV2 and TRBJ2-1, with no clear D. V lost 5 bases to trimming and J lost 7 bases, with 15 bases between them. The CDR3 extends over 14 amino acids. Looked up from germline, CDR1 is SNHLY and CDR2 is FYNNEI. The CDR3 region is CASSRKAVGNEQFF. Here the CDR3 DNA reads TGTGCCAGCAGTCGGAAAGCTGTGGGAAATGAGCAGTTCTTC.

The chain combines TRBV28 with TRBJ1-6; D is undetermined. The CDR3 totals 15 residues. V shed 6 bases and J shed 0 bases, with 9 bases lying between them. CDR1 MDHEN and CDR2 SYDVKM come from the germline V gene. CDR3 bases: TGTGCCAGCAGCGCGTTAAGCTCCTATAATTCACCCCTCCACTTT. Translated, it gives CASSALSSYNSPLHF.

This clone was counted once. Here the CDR3 reads CAISGQQETQYF. CDR3 sequence (DNA): TGTGCCATCAGTGGACAGCAAGAGACCCAGTACTTC. This sequence joins TRBV10-3 and TRBJ2-5; TRBD1 is a possible D gene (5 bases). The length of the CDR3 is 12 residues. V gave up 4 bases and J gave up 2 bases, with 5 bases separating them. Germline V gene lookup returns CDR1 ENHRY and CDR2 SYGVKD.